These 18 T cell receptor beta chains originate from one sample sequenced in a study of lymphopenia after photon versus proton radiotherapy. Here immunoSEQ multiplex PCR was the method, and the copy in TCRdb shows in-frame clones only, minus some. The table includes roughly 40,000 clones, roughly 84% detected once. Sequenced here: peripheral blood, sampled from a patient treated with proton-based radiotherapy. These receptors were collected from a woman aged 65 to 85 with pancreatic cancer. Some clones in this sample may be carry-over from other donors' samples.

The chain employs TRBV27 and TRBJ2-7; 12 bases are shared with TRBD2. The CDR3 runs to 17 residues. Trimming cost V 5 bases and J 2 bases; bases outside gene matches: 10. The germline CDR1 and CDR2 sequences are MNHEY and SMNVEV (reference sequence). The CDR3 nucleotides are TGTGCCAGCAGTCCTGGACTAGCGGGGCCACCTGCCTACGAGCAGTACTTC. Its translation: CASSPGLAGPPAYEQYF.

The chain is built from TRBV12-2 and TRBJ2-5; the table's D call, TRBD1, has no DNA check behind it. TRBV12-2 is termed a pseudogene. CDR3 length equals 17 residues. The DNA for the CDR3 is TGTGCAAGTCTCCCCCCTCTGGTCACCAGTATATGGGAGACCCAGTACTTC. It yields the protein CASLPPLVTSIWETQYF.

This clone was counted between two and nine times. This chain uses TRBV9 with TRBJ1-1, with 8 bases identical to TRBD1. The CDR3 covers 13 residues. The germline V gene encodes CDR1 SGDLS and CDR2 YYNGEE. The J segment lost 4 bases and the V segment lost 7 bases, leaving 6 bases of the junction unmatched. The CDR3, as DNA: TGTGCCAGCGCAGGGGGCGATGGCACTGAAGCTTTCTTT. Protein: CASAGGDGTEAFF.

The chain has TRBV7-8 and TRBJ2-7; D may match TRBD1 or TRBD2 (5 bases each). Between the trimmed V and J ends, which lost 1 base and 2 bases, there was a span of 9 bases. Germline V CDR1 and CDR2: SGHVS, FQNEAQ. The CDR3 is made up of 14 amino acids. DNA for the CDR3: TGTGCCAGCAGCTTAGGGGGACCGACCTACGAGCAGTACTTC. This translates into CASSLGGPTYEQYF.

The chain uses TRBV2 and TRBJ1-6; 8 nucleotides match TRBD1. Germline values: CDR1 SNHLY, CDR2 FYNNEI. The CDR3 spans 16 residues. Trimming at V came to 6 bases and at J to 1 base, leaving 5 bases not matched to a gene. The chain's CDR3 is CASSGQGTSYNSPLHF. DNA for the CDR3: TGTGCCAGCAGCGGACAGGGCACGTCCTATAATTCACCCCTCCACTTT.

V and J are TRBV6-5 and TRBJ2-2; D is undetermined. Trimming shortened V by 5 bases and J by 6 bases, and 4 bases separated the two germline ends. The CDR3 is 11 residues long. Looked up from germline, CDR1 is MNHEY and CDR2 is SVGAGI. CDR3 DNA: TGTGCCAGCAGTAGGGCCGGGGAGCTGTTTTTT. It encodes CASSRAGELFF.

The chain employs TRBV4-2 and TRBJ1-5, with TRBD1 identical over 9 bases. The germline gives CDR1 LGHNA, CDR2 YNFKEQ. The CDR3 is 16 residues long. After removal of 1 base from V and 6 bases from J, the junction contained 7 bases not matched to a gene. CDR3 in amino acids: CASSQVGGQGIQPQHF. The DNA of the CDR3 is TGTGCCAGCAGCCAAGTTGGAGGACAGGGGATTCAGCCCCAGCATTTT.

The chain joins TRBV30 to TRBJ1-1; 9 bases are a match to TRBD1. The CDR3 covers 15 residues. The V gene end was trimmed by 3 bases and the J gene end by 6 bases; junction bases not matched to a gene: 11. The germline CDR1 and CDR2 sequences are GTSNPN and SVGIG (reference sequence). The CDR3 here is CAWREVDRGRAEAFF. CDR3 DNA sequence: TGTGCCTGGAGGGAGGTAGACAGGGGGAGAGCTGAAGCTTTCTTT. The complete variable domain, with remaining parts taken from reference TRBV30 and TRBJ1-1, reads SQTIHQWPATLVQPVGSPLSLECTVEGTSNPNLYWYRQAAGRGLQLLFYSVGIGQISSEVPQNLSASRPQDRQFILSSKKLLLSDSGFYLCAWREVDRGRAEAFFGQGTRLTVV.

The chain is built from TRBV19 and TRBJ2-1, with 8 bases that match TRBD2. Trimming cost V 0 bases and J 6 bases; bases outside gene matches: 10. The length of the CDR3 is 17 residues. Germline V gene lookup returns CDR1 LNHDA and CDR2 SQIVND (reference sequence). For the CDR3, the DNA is TGTGCCAGTAGTATAGAATTCGGGAGGGAAGGGGGCAATGAGCAGTTCTTC. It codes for CASSIEFGREGGNEQFF.

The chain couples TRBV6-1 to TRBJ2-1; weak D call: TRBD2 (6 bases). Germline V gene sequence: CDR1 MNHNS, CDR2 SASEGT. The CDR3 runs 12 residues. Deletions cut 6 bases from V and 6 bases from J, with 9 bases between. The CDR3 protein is CASRLATNEQFF. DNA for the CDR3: TGTGCCAGCAGGCTAGCGACCAATGAGCAGTTCTTC.

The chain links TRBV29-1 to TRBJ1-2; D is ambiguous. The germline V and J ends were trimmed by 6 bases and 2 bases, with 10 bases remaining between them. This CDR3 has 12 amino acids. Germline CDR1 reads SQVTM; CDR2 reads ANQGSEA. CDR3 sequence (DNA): TGCAGCGTGGCAGAGAACAACTATGGCTACACCTTC. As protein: CSVAENNYGYTF.

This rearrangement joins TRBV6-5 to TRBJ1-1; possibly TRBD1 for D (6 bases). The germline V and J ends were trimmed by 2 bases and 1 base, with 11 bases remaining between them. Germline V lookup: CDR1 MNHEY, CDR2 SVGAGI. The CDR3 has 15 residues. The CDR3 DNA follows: TGTGCCAGCAGTTACAGTCCGACAGGGAACACTGAAGCTTTCTTT. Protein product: CASSYSPTGNTEAFF.

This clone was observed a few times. In DNA, the CDR3 is TGTGCCAGTACCCGAGCGTGGGGTATTGGCAATCAGCCCCAGCATTTT. Residues: CASTRAWGIGNQPQHF. The chain uses TRBV19 and TRBJ1-5, with unresolved D. Per germline, CDR1 LNHDA and CDR2 SQIVND (reference sequence). V was cut by 7 bases and J by 2 bases, with 18 bases left in between. The CDR3 has 16 residues.

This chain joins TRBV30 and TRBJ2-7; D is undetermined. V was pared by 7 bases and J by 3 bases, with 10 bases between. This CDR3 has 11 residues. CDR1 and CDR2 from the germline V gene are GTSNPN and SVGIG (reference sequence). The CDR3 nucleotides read TGTGCCTCCGCCTTAGGCTACGAGCAGTACTTC. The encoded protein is CASALGYEQYF.

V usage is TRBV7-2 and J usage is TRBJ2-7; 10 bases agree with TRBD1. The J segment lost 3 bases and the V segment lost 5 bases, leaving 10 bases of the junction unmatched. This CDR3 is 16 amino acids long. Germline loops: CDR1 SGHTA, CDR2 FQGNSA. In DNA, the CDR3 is TGTGCCAGCAGCCCATCAGGCGGACAGGGGGACTACGAGCAGTACTTC. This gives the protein CASSPSGGQGDYEQYF.

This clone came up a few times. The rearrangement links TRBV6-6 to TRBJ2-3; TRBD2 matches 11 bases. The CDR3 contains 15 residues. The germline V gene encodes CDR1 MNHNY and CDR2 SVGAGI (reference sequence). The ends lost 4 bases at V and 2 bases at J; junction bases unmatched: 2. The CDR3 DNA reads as TGTGCCAGCAGTTCTAGCGGGAGGAACACAGATACGCAGTATTTT. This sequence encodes CASSSSGRNTDTQYF.

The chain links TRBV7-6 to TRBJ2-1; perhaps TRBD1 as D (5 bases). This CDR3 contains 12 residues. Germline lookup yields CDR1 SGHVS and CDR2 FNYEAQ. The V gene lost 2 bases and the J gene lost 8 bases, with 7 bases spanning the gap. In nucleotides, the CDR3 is TGTGCCAGCAGCTTAAGGGGCGATGAGCAGTTCTTC. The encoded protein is CASSLRGDEQFF.

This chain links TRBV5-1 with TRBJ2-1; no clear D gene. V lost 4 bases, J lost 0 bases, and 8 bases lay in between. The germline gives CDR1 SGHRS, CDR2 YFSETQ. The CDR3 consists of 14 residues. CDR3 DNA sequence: TGCGCCAGCAGCAATCCTAGCTCCTACAATGAGCAGTTCTTC. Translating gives CASSNPSSYNEQFF. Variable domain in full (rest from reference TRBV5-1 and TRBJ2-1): KAGVTQTPRYLIKTRGQQVTLSCSPISGHRSVSWYQQTPGQGLQFLFEYFSETQRNKGNFPGRFSGRQFSNSRSEMNVSTLELGDSALYLCASSNPSSYNEQFFGPGTRLTVL.